Reported below is one T cell receptor beta chain. Rearranged V-D-J TRB sequences were amplified with a mixed TRB-A/B primer pool. From the multiplex PCR reads, TCRdb called clonotypes with MiXCR, one entry per CDR3 protein. The sample includes fewer than 2,500 distinct CDR3 sequences, 20% to 30% of them seen just once. This sample is drawn from a study of T cell repertoires in aging, cancer and after chemotherapy. Amplification of TCR beta used genomic DNA extracted from peripheral blood. Germline CDR1 and CDR2: LNHDA and SQIVND (reference sequence). J was trimmed by 4 bases and V by 11 bases; bases with no gene match: 14. CDR3 size: 15 residues.

Material: blood. The chain couples TRBV19 to TRBJ2-1; 7 bases match TRBD1. This clonotype was sampled from a human donor with a solid tumor. Here the CDR3 reads CAASGTARTYNEQFF. CDR3 in DNA: TGTGCCGCTTCCGGGACAGCCCGTACTTACAATGAGCAGTTCTTC.